The T cell receptor (beta chain) described here comes from a study of T-cell memory formation after mild COVID-19. On the study more broadly: Most TCR clusters belonged to a single donor. The study, taken as a whole, reports: Contracting clones from day 15 to 85 showed balanced CD4/CD8; later expanders favored CD4+. Cross-reactive memory seemingly joined, as some responding clones were found in pre-infection memory.

This clonotype was counted between two and nine times. Its antigen remains unidentified. The CDR3 has 14 amino acids. Germline V gene lookup returns CDR1 SGHTA and CDR2 FQGNSA. The germline V and J ends were trimmed by 2 bases and 4 bases, with 10 bases remaining between them. After 5'RACE with constant-segment primers, TCR alpha and TCR beta cDNA libraries carrying sample barcodes and UMIs were obtained. TCRdb reprocessed the 5' RACE reads with MiXCR, giving one entry per CDR3 protein. This sample has 250,000 to 300,000 distinct CDR3 sequences; approximately 16% occur once, and the top ten carry roughly 20%.

This clonotype was obtained from a man aged 18 to 29 who had mild COVID-19 (a few samples of this study predate the infection). Cell type and time point are not known. Sequenced sample: PBMCs or a T cell subset sorted from them (not recorded which). The rearrangement joins TRBV7-2 to TRBJ2-3; D call uncertain. CDR3 loop: CASSLKTGADTQYF. In DNA form, the CDR3 reads TGTGCCAGCAGCTTAAAGACGGGTGCAGATACGCAGTATTTT.